These 26 T cell receptor beta chains share one sample of origin, sequenced in a study of spatial heterogeneity in lung cancer (dated by TCRdb to about 2019). What the research found in general, with its limitations: The number of expanded intratumoral alpha and beta TCRs correlated with the tumor nonsynonymous mutation count.

The antigens of these receptors remain unknown. The method was 5' RACE. Sequenced using a NextSeq 500. Through fastp at Q25 and MiXCR, TCRdb rebuilt clones from the public reads, retaining in-frame beta chains. Rows merge per CDR3 protein into single entries with the most common DNA and genes. This sample gives some 16,000 distinct CDR3 sequences in total; approximately 7% of them show up just once. Around 20% of the sample lies in the top ten. This sample's time point label indicates: sample taken at primary tumor resection. The source material was lung tumor tissue, sampled at surgery. Every receptor here comes from a female donor with early-stage non-small cell lung cancer.

Points on this clonotype: With the library built for alpha chains, this beta chain is off target and its frequency is not meaningful. The chain carries TRBV30 and TRBJ2-3, with D possibly being TRBD1 (7 bases). CDR1 is GTSNPN and CDR2 is SVGIG in the germline V gene (reference sequence). V was pared by 4 bases and J by 0 bases, with 11 bases between. The CDR3 totals 14 residues. DNA for the CDR3: TGTGCCTGGAACAGGGGACTTAGCACAGATACGCAGTATTTT. Its protein is CAWNRGLSTDTQYF.

This clonotype was detected a few times. This beta chain turned up in a library designed for alpha chains; as an off-target read, its abundance says little. The CDR3 DNA is TGCAGTGCTAGAGATCCCTTTACTGGGACAGGAGGCCGGGAGACCCAGTACTTC. This encodes CSARDPFTGTGGRETQYF. The V gene is TRBV20-1, the J gene TRBJ2-5; 8 nucleotides line up with TRBD1. Germline CDR1 is DFQATT and CDR2 is SNEGSKA (reference sequence). Trimming removed 0 bases from V and 5 bases from J; junction bases left unmatched: 17. This CDR3 is built from 18 residues.

This clonotype was observed many times. Found in a library prepared for alpha chains, this beta chain is an off-target read, and its abundance has little meaning. The genes are TRBV28 and TRBJ2-7; possibly TRBD1 for D (6 bases). CDR3 length: 14 amino acids. Deletions cut 6 bases from V and 3 bases from J, with 15 bases between. Germline CDR1 reads MDHEN; CDR2 reads SYDVKM. CDR3 region: CASSQRGSNYEQYF. As DNA, the CDR3 is TGTGCCAGCAGCCAAAGGGGGTCTAACTACGAGCAGTACTTC.

This clonotype was observed at least ten times. A library made for alpha chains picked up this beta chain off target, so its size means little. The chain couples TRBV12-3 or TRBV12-4 to TRBJ1-5, with D possibly TRBD1 on 5 matching bases. V was trimmed by 6 bases and J by 7 bases, leaving 16 bases between them. The CDR3 has 14 residues. CDR3 DNA: TGTGCCAGCAGCCCCCCGGGGCGTCGGCAGCCCCAGCATTTT. Protein product: CASSPPGRRQPQHF.

This clonotype was found many times. A library made for alpha chains picked up this beta chain off target, so its size means little. Here the CDR3 DNA reads TGTGCCAGCAGTAGTCGGGACAGCAAAAAAAACATTCAGTACTTC. Protein: CASSSRDSKKNIQYF. V and J are TRBV11-1 and TRBJ2-4; TRBD1 agrees at 7 bases. CDR3 length equals 15 residues. The germline gives CDR1 SGHAT, CDR2 FQDESV (reference sequence). Trimming took 6 bases from V and 4 from J; bases not matched to a gene: 9.

This clonotype is medium-sized. This beta chain was picked up by a library intended for alpha chains and is off target, so its count carries little meaning. The V gene is TRBV7-3, the J gene TRBJ1-1; D call uncertain. This CDR3 spans 13 amino acids. V was trimmed by 0 bases and J by 1 base, leaving 3 bases between them. From germline, CDR1 is SGHTA and CDR2 FQGTGA. The CDR3 sequence is CASSLTGNTEAFF. CDR3 DNA: TGTGCCAGCAGCTTAACGGGGAACACTGAAGCTTTCTTT.

This clonotype was detected ten times or more. As an off-target read in a library built for alpha chains, this beta chain has a frequency of little significance. The gene calls are TRBV29-1 and TRBJ1-5, with D tentatively TRBD1 (5 bases). Germline CDR1 SQVTM, CDR2 ANQGSEA. With 6 bases removed from V and 2 bases from J, the gap between germline ends came to 17 bases. This CDR3 contains 15 residues. In DNA, the CDR3 is TGCAGCGTCAGGGACGGGCCCGGAGGCAATCAGCCCCAGCATTTT. This encodes CSVRDGPGGNQPQHF.

This clonotype has at least ten counts. This beta chain lies outside the target of a library built for alpha chains; its clone size means little. The chain couples TRBV5-1 to TRBJ2-1, with D hard to call. CDR1 SGHRS and CDR2 YFSETQ come from the germline V gene. CDR3 length: 12 residues. Between the trimmed V and J ends, which lost 1 base and 6 bases, there was a span of 5 bases. The CDR3, as DNA: TGCGCCAGCAGCTTGCCCGGCAATGAGCAGTTCTTC. Translation gives CASSLPGNEQFF.

This clonotype was observed a handful of times. This beta chain is off target for a library built for alpha chains, so its abundance means little. The chain recombines TRBV6-6 with TRBJ1-3, with 8 bases lining up with TRBD1. CDR3 length: 16 amino acids. Germline V CDR1 and CDR2: MNHNY, SVGAGI (reference sequence). V was clipped by 2 bases and J by 4 bases; unmatched bases: 7. The CDR3 sequence: CASSYVGQGTGNTIYF. CDR3 DNA: TGTGCCAGCAGTTACGTAGGACAGGGTACAGGAAACACCATATATTTT.

This clonotype was detected ten times or more. This beta chain came through as a stray read in a library set up for alpha chains, and its size says little. The rearrangement joins TRBV25-1 to TRBJ2-1, with 8 bases lining up with TRBD2. This CDR3 is 17 amino acids long. Germline V lookup: CDR1 MGHDK, CDR2 SYGVNS. The junction had 15 bases not matched to a gene; V was cut back by 4 bases and J by 7 bases. CDR3 loop: CASSVRSSGGMGNEQFF. Written as DNA, the CDR3 is TGTGCCAGCAGTGTTCGATCGAGCGGGGGCATGGGGAATGAGCAGTTCTTC. Based on the CDR3 plus reference TRBV25-1 and TRBJ2-1, the full variable domain is EADIYQTPRYLVIGTGKKITLECSQTMGHDKMYWYQQDPGMELHLIHYSYGVNSTEKGDLSSESTVSRIRTEHFPLTLESARPSHTSQYLCASSVRSSGGMGNEQFFGPGTRLTVL.

With regard to this clonotype: This beta chain represents an off-target read in a library built for alpha chains; its size is of limited meaning. The rearrangement uses TRBV12-3 or TRBV12-4 and TRBJ2-7; 9 bases match TRBD2. This CDR3 contains 15 residues. V trimming: 5 bases; J trimming: 5 bases; junction bases outside the gene matches: 10. The CDR3 coding sequence is TGTGCCAGCAGTGCGGGGGGGACAGTCCTCAACGAGCAGTACTTC. The encoded protein is CASSAGGTVLNEQYF.

Points on this clonotype: This beta chain is a stray read from a library made for alpha chains; its abundance is not meaningful. The rearrangement links TRBV30 to TRBJ1-1; D perhaps matches TRBD1 (5 bases). Trimming removed 7 bases from V and 3 bases from J, with 12 bases in between. Germline V CDR1 and CDR2: GTSNPN, SVGIG (reference sequence). The CDR3 runs to 12 residues. The CDR3, as DNA: TGTGCCTCGCGGGGGACGGACACTGAAGCTTTCTTT. Translating it yields CASRGTDTEAFF. The full variable domain, with the rest looked up from reference TRBV30 and TRBJ1-1, is SQTIHQWPATLVQPVGSPLSLECTVEGTSNPNLYWYRQAAGRGLQLLFYSVGIGQISSEVPQNLSASRPQDRQFILSSKKLLLSDSGFYLCASRGTDTEAFFGQGTRLTVV.

This clonotype was seen at least ten times. Since it is a stray read in a library aimed at alpha chains, this beta chain has a size that is not meaningful. The chain is built from TRBV19 and TRBJ1-4, with TRBD1 matching 9 bases. Germline-derived CDR1 and CDR2 are LNHDA and SQIVND (reference sequence). CDR3 length equals 15 residues. J gave up 7 bases and V 7 bases, and 10 bases lay outside the gene matches. The CDR3 loop reads CASTIRQGELEKLFF. The CDR3 bases are TGTGCCAGTACCATCCGACAGGGGGAACTTGAAAAACTGTTTTTT. The entire variable domain, with the rest obtained from reference TRBV19 and TRBJ1-4, is as follows: DGGITQSPKYLFRKEGQNVTLSCEQNLNHDAMYWYRQDPGQGLRLIYYSQIVNDFQKGDIAEGYSVSREKKESFPLTVTSAQKNPTAFYLCASTIRQGELEKLFFGSGTQLSVL.

By its share, this clonotype is medium-sized. Because this beta chain is a stray read in a library intended to capture alpha chains, its abundance should not be given much weight. The chain links TRBV7-8 to TRBJ1-2; TRBD1 is a possible D gene (5 bases). The CDR3 loop spans 14 amino acids. V lost 1 base, J lost 5 bases, and 11 bases lay in between. The germline V gene has CDR1 SGHVS and CDR2 FQNEAQ. CDR3 sequence: CASSLGDGLYGYTF. DNA of the CDR3: TGTGCCAGCAGCTTAGGGGACGGATTGTATGGCTACACCTTC.

There are a few counts of this clonotype. This beta chain was picked up by a library intended for alpha chains and is off target, so its count carries little meaning. The chain joins TRBV28 to TRBJ2-7; D is possibly TRBD2 (6 bases). Trimming cost V 4 bases and J 0 bases, with 13 bases left between them. CDR1 is MDHEN, CDR2 SYDVKM, per germline. The CDR3 runs 15 residues. The CDR3: CASSSFGGPSYEQYF. The CDR3 DNA reads TGTGCCAGCAGTTCCTTCGGGGGTCCCTCCTACGAGCAGTACTTC.

Notes on this clonotype: Since it is a stray read in a library aimed at alpha chains, this beta chain has a size that is not meaningful. The rearrangement uses TRBV30 and TRBJ2-7; 11 bases line up with TRBD1. The V and J ends lost 8 bases and 0 bases, in that order; junction bases with no gene match: 3. In germline, CDR1 is GTSNPN, CDR2 SVGIG (reference sequence). This CDR3 contains 13 residues. Here the CDR3 DNA reads TGTGCCGGGGACAGGGGGGGCTCCTACGAGCAGTACTTC. Amino acids: CAGDRGGSYEQYF.

This clonotype was observed many times. With the library built for alpha chains, this beta chain is off target and its frequency is not meaningful. The V call is TRBV5-1, the J call TRBJ2-5, with 9 bases identical to TRBD2. Germline V CDR1 and CDR2: SGHRS, YFSETQ. The CDR3 consists of 15 residues. V lost 0 bases to trimming and J lost 3 bases; unmatched junction nucleotides: 3. DNA for the CDR3: TGCGCCAGCAGCTTGGTGGGGACTAGCAAAGAGACCCAGTACTTC. This sequence encodes CASSLVGTSKETQYF. Based on the CDR3 plus reference TRBV5-1 and TRBJ2-5, the full variable domain is KAGVTQTPRYLIKTRGQQVTLSCSPISGHRSVSWYQQTPGQGLQFLFEYFSETQRNKGNFPGRFSGRQFSNSRSEMNVSTLELGDSALYLCASSLVGTSKETQYFGPGTRLLVL.

This clonotype was seen many times. With the library built for alpha chains, this beta chain is off target and its frequency is not meaningful. The chain has TRBV12-3 or TRBV12-4 and TRBJ1-4, with 9 bases that match TRBD1. Trimming removed 6 bases from V and 4 bases from J; junction bases left unmatched: 3. The CDR3 is 14 residues long. The CDR3 protein is CASSGDRDNEKLFF. Here the CDR3 DNA reads TGTGCCAGCAGCGGGGACAGGGATAATGAAAAACTGTTTTTT.

In regard to this clonotype: Found in a library prepared for alpha chains, this beta chain is an off-target read, and its abundance has little meaning. The chain recombines TRBV3-1 with TRBJ2-7, with a possible D match to TRBD2 (5 bases). Germline assignment: CDR1 LGHDT and CDR2 YNNKEL (reference sequence). The CDR3 is made up of 14 amino acids. The germline V and J ends were trimmed by 0 bases and 3 bases, with 9 bases remaining between them. CDR3 loop: CASSQDEGSYEQYF. CDR3 in DNA: TGTGCCAGCAGCCAAGATGAGGGTAGCTACGAGCAGTACTTC.

This clonotype was recorded a few times. This beta chain was picked up by a library intended for alpha chains and is off target, so its count carries little meaning. The chain recombines TRBV20-1 with TRBJ2-7; weak D call: TRBD1 (6 bases). Germline V gene sequence: CDR1 DFQATT, CDR2 SNEGSKA (reference sequence). V was clipped by 5 bases and J by 3 bases, with 20 bases between them. The CDR3 runs to 15 residues. CDR3 in amino acids: CSASPGQLTNYEQYF. In DNA form, the CDR3 reads TGCAGTGCTTCCCCAGGACAGTTAACTAACTACGAGCAGTACTTC.

There are many counts of this clonotype. This beta chain is a stray read from a library made for alpha chains; its abundance is not meaningful. The V call is TRBV7-3, the J call TRBJ1-5; D remains ambiguous. Trimming shortened V by 4 bases and J by 2 bases, and 15 bases separated the two germline ends. There are 16 residues in the CDR3. Germline V gene data show CDR1 as SGHTA and CDR2 as FQGTGA. The DNA of the CDR3 is TGTGCCAGCAGCTCTCGTAGTCTGAGGCGCAATCAGCCCCAGCATTTT. Amino acid sequence: CASSSRSLRRNQPQHF.

This clonotype occurred many times. The library was built for alpha chains, so this beta chain is an off-target read and its size means little. The chain carries TRBV7-6 and TRBJ1-5; D is undetermined. Between the trimmed V and J ends, which lost 0 bases and 6 bases, there was a span of 6 bases. CDR3 length: 13 amino acids. Per germline, CDR1 SGHVS and CDR2 FNYEAQ. CDR3 sequence (DNA): TGTGCCAGCAGCTTAGCCGCAGGTCAGCCCCAGCATTTT. Its translation is CASSLAAGQPQHF. The whole variable domain, filled in from reference TRBV7-6 and TRBJ1-5, reads GAGVSQSPRYKVTKRGQDVALRCDPISGHVSLYWYRQALGQGPEFLTYFNYEAQQDKSGLPNDRFSAERPEGSISTLTIQRTEQRDSAMYRCASSLAAGQPQHFGDGTRLSIL.

Relative to its sample, this clonotype is medium-sized. Because this beta chain is a stray read in a library intended to capture alpha chains, its abundance should not be given much weight. The chain joins TRBV7-6 to TRBJ2-5; D gene unclear. V was pared by 0 bases and J by 5 bases, with 4 bases between. Germline lookup yields CDR1 SGHVS and CDR2 FNYEAQ. The length of the CDR3 is 12 residues. The CDR3 bases are TGTGCCAGCAGCTTAGCGCTTGAGACCCAGTACTTC. Translating gives CASSLALETQYF. Variable domain in full (rest from reference TRBV7-6 and TRBJ2-5): GAGVSQSPRYKVTKRGQDVALRCDPISGHVSLYWYRQALGQGPEFLTYFNYEAQQDKSGLPNDRFSAERPEGSISTLTIQRTEQRDSAMYRCASSLALETQYFGPGTRLLVL.

In its sample, this clonotype was seen many times. The library was built for alpha chains, so this beta chain is an off-target read and its size means little. The rearrangement joins TRBV20-1 to TRBJ1-1, with TRBD1 matching 12 bases. The ends lost 2 bases at V and 3 bases at J; junction bases unmatched: 7. Per the germline V gene, CDR1 is DFQATT and CDR2 is SNEGSKA (reference sequence). The CDR3 has 16 residues. CDR3 sequence: CSARSGDRGRDTEAFF. The CDR3 DNA reads as TGCAGTGCTAGAAGCGGGGACAGGGGGCGCGACACTGAAGCTTTCTTT.

This clonotype was recorded at least ten times. Being off target in a library aimed at alpha chains, this beta chain has a size of little meaning. The chain is built from TRBV28 and TRBJ2-7, with D hard to call. The CDR3 covers 15 residues. V shed 4 bases and J shed 5 bases, with 18 bases lying between them. The germline V gene encodes CDR1 MDHEN and CDR2 SYDVKM. In nucleotides, the CDR3 is TGTGCCAGCAGTTCCCCCCCCCCACGTCGAAACGAGCAGTACTTC. Protein sequence: CASSSPPPRRNEQYF.

This clonotype was found many times. This beta chain came through as a stray read in a library set up for alpha chains, and its size says little. The chain carries TRBV5-1 and TRBJ1-4, with 7 positions matching TRBD1. This CDR3 is built from 14 residues. J gave up 7 bases and V 2 bases, and 5 bases lay outside the gene matches. Looked up from germline, CDR1 is SGHRS and CDR2 is YFSETQ. The CDR3 is CASSFTGVGEKLFF. The DNA for the CDR3 is TGCGCCAGCAGCTTTACAGGGGTCGGTGAAAAACTGTTTTTT. Variable domain in full (rest from reference TRBV5-1 and TRBJ1-4): KAGVTQTPRYLIKTRGQQVTLSCSPISGHRSVSWYQQTPGQGLQFLFEYFSETQRNKGNFPGRFSGRQFSNSRSEMNVSTLELGDSALYLCASSFTGVGEKLFFGSGTQLSVL.